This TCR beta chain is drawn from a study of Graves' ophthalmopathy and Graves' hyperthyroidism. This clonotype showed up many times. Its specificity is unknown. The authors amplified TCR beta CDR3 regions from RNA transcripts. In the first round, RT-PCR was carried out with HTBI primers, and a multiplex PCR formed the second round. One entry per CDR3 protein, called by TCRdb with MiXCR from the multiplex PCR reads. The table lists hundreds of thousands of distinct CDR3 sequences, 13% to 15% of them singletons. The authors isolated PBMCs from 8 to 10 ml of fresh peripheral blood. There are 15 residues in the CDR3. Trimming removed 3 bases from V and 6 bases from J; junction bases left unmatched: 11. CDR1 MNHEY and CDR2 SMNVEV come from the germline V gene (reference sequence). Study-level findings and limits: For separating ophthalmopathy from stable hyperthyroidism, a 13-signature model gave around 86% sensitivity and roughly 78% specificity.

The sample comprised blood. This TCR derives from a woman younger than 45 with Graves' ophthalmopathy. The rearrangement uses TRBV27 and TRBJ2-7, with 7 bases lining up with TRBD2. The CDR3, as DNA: TGTGCCAGCAGTTTGGATGGGGAGGGTGGAGGCGAGCAGTACTTC. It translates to CASSLDGEGGGEQYF.